These 31 T cell receptor beta chains share one sample of origin, sequenced in a study of molecular identifiers for immune sequencing clone quantification. TCRdb redid the calling of the PCR reads with MiXCR, one entry per CDR3 protein. Of roughly 40,000 distinct CDR3 sequences listed, about 18% are singletons. Sequences were obtained from naive CD8+ T cells from blood, with Jurkat cell RNA spiked in. Subset reported: FACS-sorted CD8+CD4-CCR7+CD45RA+ naive T cells. The receptors were gathered from a human donor in good health. Some libraries in this study had Jurkat cell RNA spiked in.

This clonotype was observed many times. The rearrangement uses TRBV7-9 and TRBJ2-6, with D hard to call. The V gene's germline CDR1 is SEHNR and CDR2 FQNEAQ (reference sequence). This CDR3 has 13 amino acids. V was pared by 11 bases and J by 0 bases, with 8 bases between. The CDR3 is CACTDSGANVLTF. The CDR3 region has the DNA TGTGCCTGCACCGACTCTGGGGCCAACGTCCTGACTTTC.

This clonotype has more than one count but fewer than ten. The chain couples TRBV2 to TRBJ1-5; 7 positions agree with TRBD1. This CDR3 contains 12 residues. Germline V CDR1 and CDR2: SNHLY, FYNNEI. Germline trimming cut 5 bases from V and 7 bases from J; bases unmatched to any gene: 2. As DNA, the CDR3 is TGTGCCAGCAGTACAGGGGAGCAGCCCCAGCATTTT. It specifies CASSTGEQPQHF.

This clonotype was seen repeatedly, ten times or more. The chain combines TRBV10-3 with TRBJ2-5, with no clear D. From germline, CDR1 is ENHRY and CDR2 SYGVKD. Deletions cut 4 bases from V and 1 base from J, with 7 bases between. The CDR3 spans 13 residues. CDR3 sequence reads: CAISVGSQETQYF. CDR3 sequence (DNA): TGTGCCATCAGTGTGGGTTCCCAAGAGACCCAGTACTTC.

This clonotype appeared many times. The gene calls are TRBV11-2 and TRBJ2-1, with 9 bases that match TRBD2. V shed 4 bases, J shed 5 bases, and the junction held 9 bases outside the gene matches. Germline values: CDR1 SGHAT, CDR2 FQNNGV. CDR3 length equals 16 residues. Written as DNA, the CDR3 is TGTGCCAGCAGCTGGAGCGGGGGGTTTGTGGACAATGAGCAGTTCTTC. Encoded protein: CASSWSGGFVDNEQFF.

This clonotype was seen many times. V is TRBV7-9 and J is TRBJ2-7; perhaps TRBD1 as D (6 bases). Germline CDR1 is SEHNR and CDR2 is FQNEAQ (reference sequence). V dropped 4 bases and J dropped 0 bases, with 13 bases sitting between them. This CDR3 has 15 residues. In nucleotides, the CDR3 is TGTGCCAGCAGCTCCGCGACAGGTCGCTCCTACGAGCAGTACTTC. It encodes CASSSATGRSYEQYF.

This clonotype was recorded at least ten times. The chain has TRBV7-2 and TRBJ2-7; D is ambiguous. The CDR3 covers 12 residues. In germline, CDR1 is SGHTA, CDR2 FQGNSA. Trimming left V 1 base short and J 6 bases short, with 7 bases between. CDR3 nucleotide sequence: TGTGCCAGCAGCTTAGGGTTCTTCGAGCAGTACTTC. This encodes CASSLGFFEQYF.

This clonotype was picked up many times. The genes are TRBV6-1 and TRBJ2-7, with TRBD1 matching over 7 bases. With 6 bases clipped from V and 2 bases from J, the junction kept 10 bases outside the gene matches. This CDR3 comprises 15 residues. Germline CDR1 reads MNHNS; CDR2 reads SASEGT. The CDR3 coding sequence is TGTGCCAGCAGGCCTACCCTGACAGGGCCCTACGAGCAGTACTTC. It is translated as CASRPTLTGPYEQYF.

The chain couples TRBV10-2 to TRBJ2-5; maybe TRBD2 (6 bases). V was pared by 8 bases and J by 7 bases, with 14 bases between. CDR3 length equals 12 residues. Germline CDR1 reads WSHSY; CDR2 reads SAAADI. The CDR3 protein is CASRIVGGTQYF. In DNA form, the CDR3 reads TGCGCCAGCCGGATAGTGGGGGGGACCCAGTACTTC.

This clonotype was seen repeatedly, ten times or more. This chain connects TRBV7-8 to TRBJ2-2; TRBD2 is a possible D gene (6 bases). Trimming removed 3 bases from V and 6 bases from J, with 11 bases in between. This CDR3 is 14 amino acids long. The germline CDR1 and CDR2 sequences are SGHVS and FQNEAQ. CDR3 protein: CASSFGGWAGELFF. CDR3 sequence (DNA): TGTGCCAGCAGCTTTGGAGGGTGGGCCGGGGAGCTGTTTTTT.

This clonotype was recorded at least ten times. The chain uses TRBV28 and TRBJ2-6, with D possibly being TRBD1 or TRBD2 (5 bases each). CDR3 length equals 15 residues. Trimming took off 3 bases at V and 4 bases at J, with 10 bases between the two ends. Per germline, CDR1 MDHEN and CDR2 SYDVKM. The CDR3 loop is CASSFWGSGANVLTF. CDR3 bases: TGTGCCAGCAGTTTTTGGGGGAGCGGGGCCAACGTCCTGACTTTC.

This clonotype has at least ten counts. The V call is TRBV5-6, the J call TRBJ2-5, with D uncertain. CDR1 is SGHDT and CDR2 is YYEEEE in the germline V gene. The CDR3 sequence is 14 residues long. V was pared by 0 bases and J by 0 bases, with 6 bases between. CDR3 protein: CASSLGGNQETQYF. In nucleotides, the CDR3 is TGTGCCAGCAGCTTGGGTGGTAACCAAGAGACCCAGTACTTC.

This clonotype was seen more than once but under ten times. The genes are TRBV13 and TRBJ1-5; the D is unclear. Per the germline V gene, CDR1 is PRHDT and CDR2 is FYEKMQ (reference sequence). There are 18 residues in the CDR3. The ends were cut back, 3 bases at V and 4 bases at J, with 22 bases in the middle. The CDR3 region is CASSLRGWWGSGNQPQHF. DNA of the CDR3: TGTGCCAGCAGCTTGCGGGGATGGTGGGGAAGTGGAAATCAGCCCCAGCATTTT.

This clonotype was counted a few times. This may arise from a read error, as a much more abundant clone is one base away. The rearrangement links TRBV4-1 to TRBJ2-7, with TRBD2 matching over 11 bases. The CDR3 contains 16 residues. In germline, CDR1 is MGHRA, CDR2 YSYEKL. CDR3 sequence: CANSPTSGRSNYEQYF. The DNA of the CDR3 is TGCGCCAACAGCCCTACTAGCGGGAGAAGCAATTACGAGCAGTACTTC.

This clonotype was seen many times. The chain uses TRBV7-9 and TRBJ1-1, with no clear D. The germline gives CDR1 SEHNR, CDR2 FQNEAQ (reference sequence). V gave up 6 bases and J gave up 0 bases, with 11 bases separating them. The CDR3 loop spans 14 amino acids. The DNA of the CDR3 is TGTGCCAGCAGTTCCAGGCCGTTGAACACTGAAGCTTTCTTT. Translated: CASSSRPLNTEAFF. Using reference TRBV7-9 and TRBJ1-1 for the parts outside the CDR3, the full variable domain is DTGVSQNPRHKITKRGQNVTFRCDPISEHNRLYWYRQTLGQGPEFLTYFQNEAQLEKSRLLSDRFSAERPKGSFSTLEIQRTEQGDSAMYLCASSSRPLNTEAFFGQGTRLTVV.

This clonotype was observed many times. The V and J genes are TRBV28 and TRBJ2-7; TRBD2 aligns across 11 bases. Losses at the gene ends were 8 bases for V and 3 bases for J; bases not matched to a gene: 6. The CDR3 consists of 14 residues. Per germline, CDR1 MDHEN and CDR2 SYDVKM. Here the CDR3 DNA reads TGTGCCAGCGGCCCTAGCGGGAGGATCTACGAGCAGTACTTC. Translation gives CASGPSGRIYEQYF.

In the case of this clonotype: This may stem from a read error, because a much larger clone lies one nucleotide away. This chain joins TRBV27 and TRBJ2-1; 7 bases line up with TRBD2. CDR3 size: 15 residues. Germline CDR1 reads MNHEY; CDR2 reads SMNVEV (reference sequence). CDR3 in DNA: TGTGCCGGCAGTCCCTGGGGGGGGACCTACAATGAGCAGTTCTTC. Translation gives CAGSPWGGTYNEQFF.

A note on this clonotype: A much larger clone differs by one base, so this may be a read error. V usage is TRBV9 and J usage is TRBJ2-7; D may match TRBD1 or TRBD2 (5 bases each). Germline CDR1 reads SGDLS; CDR2 reads YYNGEE. CDR3 length equals 13 residues. CDR3 protein: CVSSGGIWGEQYF. CDR3 nucleotide sequence: TGTGTCAGCAGCGGCGGAATCTGGGGGGAGCAGTACTTC.

This clonotype has ten or more counts. V and J are TRBV5-1 and TRBJ2-7; D unresolved. CDR3 length equals 12 residues. Per germline, CDR1 SGHRS and CDR2 YFSETQ. Trimming shortened V by 0 bases and J by 6 bases, and 7 bases separated the two germline ends. The CDR3 here is CASSLVGTEQYF. CDR3 DNA sequence: TGCGCCAGCAGCTTGGTTGGTACCGAGCAGTACTTC.

At least ten counts were recorded for this clonotype. The gene calls are TRBV5-6 and TRBJ2-7, with 7 bases that match TRBD2. This CDR3 comprises 16 residues. Per the germline V gene, CDR1 is SGHDT and CDR2 is YYEEEE. The V gene end was trimmed by 3 bases and the J gene end by 4 bases; junction bases not matched to a gene: 13. The CDR3 loop reads CASSSPPTPGGYEQYF. The CDR3 nucleotides are TGTGCCAGCAGCTCCCCTCCGACTCCGGGAGGTTACGAGCAGTACTTC.

Comment on this clonotype: Given a much more abundant clone one base away, this may be a read error. The chain uses TRBV28 and TRBJ2-7; D call uncertain. The CDR3 is 10 amino acids. Per germline, CDR1 MDHEN and CDR2 SYDVKM. The ends were cut back, 5 bases at V and 3 bases at J, with 2 bases in the middle. CDR3 region: CASSLYEQYF. In DNA, the CDR3 is TGTGCCAGCAGTCTCTACGAGCAGTACTTC.

Sample share makes this clonotype medium-sized (0.01 to 0.1%). This chain uses TRBV28 with TRBJ2-3, with 14 bases that match TRBD2. CDR1 and CDR2 (germline): MDHEN, SYDVKM. V shed 5 bases, J shed 3 bases, and the junction held 7 bases outside the gene matches. The CDR3 totals 17 residues. CDR3 sequence: CASSKKGLAGVTDTQYF. In DNA, the CDR3 is TGTGCCAGCAGTAAAAAGGGACTAGCGGGAGTAACAGATACGCAGTATTTT.

This clonotype appeared many times. The rearrangement links TRBV7-9 to TRBJ2-6; 8 bases line up with TRBD2. Germline lookup yields CDR1 SEHNR and CDR2 FQNEAQ (reference sequence). Trimming cost V 1 base and J 0 bases; bases outside gene matches: 5. CDR3 length equals 18 residues. The CDR3 is CASSLVPAGDSGANVLTF. The CDR3 DNA follows: TGTGCCAGCAGCTTAGTCCCAGCGGGAGACTCTGGGGCCAACGTCCTGACTTTC.

This clonotype has a count of ten or more. The chain is built from TRBV4-2 and TRBJ2-5; D gene unclear. The germline V and J ends were trimmed by 3 bases and 2 bases, with 1 base remaining between them. Germline V gives CDR1 LGHNA, CDR2 YNFKEQ. There are 11 residues in the CDR3. This chain's CDR3 is CASSQQETQYF. In DNA form, the CDR3 reads TGTGCCAGCAGCCAGCAAGAGACCCAGTACTTC.

The chain carries TRBV19 and TRBJ2-1; maybe TRBD1 (5 bases). The V end was cut by 7 bases, the J end by 5 bases, with 15 bases between. Germline-derived CDR1 and CDR2 are LNHDA and SQIVND (reference sequence). This CDR3 has 14 residues. This chain's CDR3 is CASKVPGPHNEQFF. In DNA form, the CDR3 reads TGTGCCAGTAAGGTCCCAGGGCCCCACAATGAGCAGTTCTTC.

This clonotype was counted at least ten times. The chain combines TRBV5-6 with TRBJ2-5, with unresolved D. Germline values: CDR1 SGHDT, CDR2 YYEEEE. The CDR3 is 12 amino acids. V gave up 2 bases and J gave up 5 bases, with 7 bases separating them. The CDR3 sequence is CASSFGYETQYF. The DNA of the CDR3 is TGTGCCAGCAGCTTTGGCTACGAGACCCAGTACTTC.

This clonotype was found many times. The chain has TRBV15 and TRBJ2-7, with 10 bases matching TRBD1. Germline V gene sequence: CDR1 LNHNV, CDR2 YYDKDF (reference sequence). The V gene end was trimmed by 1 base and the J gene end by 6 bases; junction bases not matched to a gene: 6. The CDR3 is 15 amino acids. The CDR3 DNA sequence: TGTGCCACCAGCAGAGGCCGGGACAGGGGACGCGAGCAGTACTTC. It specifies CATSRGRDRGREQYF.

This clonotype has ten or more counts. This chain links TRBV18 with TRBJ2-1; D is unresolved. CDR1 and CDR2 from the germline V gene are KGHSH and LQKENI. The CDR3 runs to 16 residues. The ends were cut back, 0 bases at V and 7 bases at J, with 16 bases in the middle. The DNA for the CDR3 is TGTGCCAGCTCACCACCGCCTTATCTAGTCCAAAATGAGCAGTTCTTC. Amino acid sequence: CASSPPPYLVQNEQFF.

The genes are TRBV15 and TRBJ2-3, with D perhaps TRBD2 (6 bases). V lost 3 bases and J lost 0, with 13 bases in between. Per germline, CDR1 LNHNV and CDR2 YYDKDF (reference sequence). The CDR3 length is 16 residues. The CDR3 nucleotides read TGTGCCACCAGCAGGGGCGAGACTAGGAGCACAGATACGCAGTATTTT. Translation gives CATSRGETRSTDTQYF.

At least ten counts were recorded for this clonotype. The J gene is TRBJ1-5, the V gene TRBV9; tentative D call: TRBD1 (5 bases). Trimming left V 0 bases short and J 9 bases short, with 10 bases between. CDR1 SGDLS and CDR2 YYNGEE come from the germline V gene. The CDR3 is 13 residues long. CDR3 nucleotides: TGTGCCAGCAGCGTAGCAGGGCTAGGGCCCCAGCATTTT. Amino acid sequence: CASSVAGLGPQHF.

This clonotype was picked up many times. Here the CDR3 reads CASSFSVGAIYQETQYF. CDR3 sequence (DNA): TGTGCCAGCAGCTTTTCGGTGGGAGCGATATACCAAGAGACCCAGTACTTC. The chain employs TRBV7-8 and TRBJ2-5, with D possibly matching TRBD2 (5 bases). V shed 3 bases and J shed 0 bases, with 17 bases lying between them. The CDR3 covers 17 residues. Germline V gene data show CDR1 as SGHVS and CDR2 as FQNEAQ.

This clonotype was detected many times. The J gene is TRBJ2-4, the V gene TRBV3-1, with 9 bases aligning to TRBD1. Trimming cost V 3 bases and J 5 bases; bases outside gene matches: 17. The germline V gene has CDR1 LGHDT and CDR2 YNNKEL (reference sequence). CDR3 length: 19 residues. CDR3 nucleotide sequence: TGTGCCAGCAGCCATCCCCCCTCACCGGGGACAGGGAGAGAAAACATTCAGTACTTC. Amino acids: CASSHPPSPGTGRENIQYF.